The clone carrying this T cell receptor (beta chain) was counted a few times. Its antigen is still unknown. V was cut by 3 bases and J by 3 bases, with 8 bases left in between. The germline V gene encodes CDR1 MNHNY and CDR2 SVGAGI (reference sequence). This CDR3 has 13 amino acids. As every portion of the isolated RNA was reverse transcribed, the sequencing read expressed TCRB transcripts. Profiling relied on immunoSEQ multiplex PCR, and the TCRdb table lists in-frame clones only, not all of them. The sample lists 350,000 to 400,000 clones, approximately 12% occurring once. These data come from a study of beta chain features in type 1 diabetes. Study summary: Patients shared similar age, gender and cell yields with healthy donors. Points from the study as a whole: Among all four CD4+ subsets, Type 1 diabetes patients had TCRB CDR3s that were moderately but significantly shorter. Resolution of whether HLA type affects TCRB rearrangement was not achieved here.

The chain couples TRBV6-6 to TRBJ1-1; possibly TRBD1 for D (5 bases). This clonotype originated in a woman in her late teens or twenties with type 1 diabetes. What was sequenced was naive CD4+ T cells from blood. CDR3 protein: CASSYGGDTEAFF. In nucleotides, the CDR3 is TGTGCCAGCAGTTATGGGGGGGACACTGAAGCTTTCTTT.